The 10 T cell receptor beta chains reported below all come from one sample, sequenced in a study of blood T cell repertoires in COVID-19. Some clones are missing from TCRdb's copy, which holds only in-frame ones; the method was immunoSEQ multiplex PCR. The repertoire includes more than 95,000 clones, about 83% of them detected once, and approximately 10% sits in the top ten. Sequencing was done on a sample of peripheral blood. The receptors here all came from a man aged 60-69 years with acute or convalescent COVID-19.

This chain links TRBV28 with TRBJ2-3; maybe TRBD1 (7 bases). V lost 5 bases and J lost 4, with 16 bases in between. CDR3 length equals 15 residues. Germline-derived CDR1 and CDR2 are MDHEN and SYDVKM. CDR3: CASSPGGTAADTQYF. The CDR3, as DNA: TGTGCCAGCAGTCCAGGCGGGACAGCAGCAGATACGCAGTATTTT.

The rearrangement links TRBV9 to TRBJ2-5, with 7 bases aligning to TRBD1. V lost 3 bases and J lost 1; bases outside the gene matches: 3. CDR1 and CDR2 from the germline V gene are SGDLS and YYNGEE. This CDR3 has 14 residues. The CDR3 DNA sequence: TGTGCCAGCAGCGCGAGGACAGGCCAAGAGACCCAGTACTTC. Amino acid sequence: CASSARTGQETQYF.

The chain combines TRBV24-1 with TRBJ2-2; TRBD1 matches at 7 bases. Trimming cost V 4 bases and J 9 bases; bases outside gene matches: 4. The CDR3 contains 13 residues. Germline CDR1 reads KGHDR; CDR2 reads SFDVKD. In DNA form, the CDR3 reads TGTGCCACCAGTGAGCTGACAGGGCGGGAGCTGTTTTTT. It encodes CATSELTGRELFF.

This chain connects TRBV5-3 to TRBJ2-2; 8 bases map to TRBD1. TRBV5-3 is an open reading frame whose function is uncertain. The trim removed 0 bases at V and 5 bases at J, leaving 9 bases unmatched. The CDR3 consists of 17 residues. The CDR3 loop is CARSLESGTGSTGELFF. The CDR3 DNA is TGTGCCAGAAGCTTGGAATCCGGGACAGGAAGTACCGGGGAGCTGTTTTTT.

The CDR3 DNA follows: TGTGCCAGCAGTCCCGGGACAGGGGTAAAACTGTTTTTT. Translated: CASSPGTGVKLFF. The J gene is TRBJ1-4, the V gene TRBV6-6; 10 nucleotides agree with TRBD1. The CDR3 runs to 13 residues. Germline values: CDR1 MNHNY, CDR2 SVGAGI (reference sequence). V lost 5 bases and J lost 10; bases outside the gene matches: 4.

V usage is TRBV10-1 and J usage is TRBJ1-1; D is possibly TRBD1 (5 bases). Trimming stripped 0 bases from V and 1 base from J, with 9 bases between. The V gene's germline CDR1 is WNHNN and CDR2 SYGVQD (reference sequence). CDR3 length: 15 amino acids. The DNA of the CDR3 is TGCGCCAGCAGTGAGTCGGGCGGGGCGAACACTGAAGCTTTCTTT. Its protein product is CASSESGGANTEAFF.

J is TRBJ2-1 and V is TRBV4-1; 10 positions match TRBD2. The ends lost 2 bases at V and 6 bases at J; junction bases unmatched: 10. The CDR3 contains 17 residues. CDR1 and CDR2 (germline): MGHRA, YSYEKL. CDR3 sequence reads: CASSQLDMGLARNEQFF. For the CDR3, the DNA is TGCGCCAGCAGCCAACTGGATATGGGACTAGCGCGCAATGAGCAGTTCTTC.

CDR3 bases: TGTGCCAGCAGCCTCGACCAGGGGACTGAAGCTTTCTTT. It specifies CASSLDQGTEAFF. V gene TRBV7-8 combines with J gene TRBJ1-1, with D tentatively TRBD1 (6 bases). Deletions cut 5 bases from V and 5 bases from J, with 12 bases between. The CDR3 is 13 residues long. Germline values: CDR1 SGHVS, CDR2 FQNEAQ.

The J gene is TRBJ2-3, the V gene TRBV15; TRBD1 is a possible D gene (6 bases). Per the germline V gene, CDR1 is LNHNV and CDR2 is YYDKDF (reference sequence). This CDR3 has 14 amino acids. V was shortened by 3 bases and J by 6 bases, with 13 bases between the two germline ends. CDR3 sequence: CATSRGEGEDTQYF. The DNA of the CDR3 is TGTGCCACCAGCAGGGGCGAGGGGGAGGATACGCAGTATTTT.

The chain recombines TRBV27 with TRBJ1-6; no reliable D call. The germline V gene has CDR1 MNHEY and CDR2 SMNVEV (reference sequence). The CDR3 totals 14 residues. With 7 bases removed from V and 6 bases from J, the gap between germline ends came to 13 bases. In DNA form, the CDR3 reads TGTGCCAGCACTCACCACGGGGTTAATTCACCCCTCCACTTT. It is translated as CASTHHGVNSPLHF.